There are a few counts of the clone carrying this TCR beta chain. Antigen: not known. The data derive from a study of response to subunit inactivated influenza vaccine. Study-level results: T cells newly recruited by each seasonal influenza vaccination are few, the authors suggested.

Trimming left V 0 bases short and J 8 bases short, with 10 bases between. There are 14 residues in the CDR3. Germline V gives CDR1 LGHDT, CDR2 YNNKEL (reference sequence). One entry per CDR3 protein, called by TCRdb with MiXCR from the RT-PCR reads. Here the sample spans about 700,000 distinct CDR3 sequences, roughly 15% being singletons. This receptor was obtained from a man between 45 and 60 years old who received an inactivated influenza vaccine. The chain uses TRBV3-1 and TRBJ1-4; a possible D gene is TRBD1 (6 bases). The sequencing used PBMCs from blood, collected 14 to 15 days before vaccination. CDR3: CASSQEGGEEKLFF. The DNA for the CDR3 is TGTGCCAGCAGCCAAGAGGGGGGCGAGGAAAAACTGTTTTTT.